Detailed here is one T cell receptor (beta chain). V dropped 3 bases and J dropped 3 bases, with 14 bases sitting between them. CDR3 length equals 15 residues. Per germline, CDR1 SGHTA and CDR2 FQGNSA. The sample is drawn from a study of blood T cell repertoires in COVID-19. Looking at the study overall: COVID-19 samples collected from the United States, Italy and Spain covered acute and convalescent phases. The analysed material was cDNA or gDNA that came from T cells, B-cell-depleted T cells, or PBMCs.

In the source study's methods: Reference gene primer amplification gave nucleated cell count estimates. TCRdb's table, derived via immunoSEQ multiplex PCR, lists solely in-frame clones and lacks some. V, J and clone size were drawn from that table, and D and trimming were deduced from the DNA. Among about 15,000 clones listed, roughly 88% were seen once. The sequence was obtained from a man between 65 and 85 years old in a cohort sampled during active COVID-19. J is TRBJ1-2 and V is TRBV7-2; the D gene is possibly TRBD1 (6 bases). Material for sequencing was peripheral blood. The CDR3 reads CASSFWGAGDYGYTF. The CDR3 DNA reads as TGTGCCAGCAGCTTCTGGGGGGCGGGGGACTATGGCTACACCTTC.